This TCR beta chain appears in the sequencing data of a study of early stage breast cancer tumors. At the level of the study: Each sample averaged approximately 10-fold read coverage.

General observations from the study: Commonly generated sequences made up most enriched TCRB sequences shared between patients.

On this clone itself: Its antigen is undetermined.

Generated by immunoSEQ multiplex PCR, the TCRdb table keeps only in-frame clones and is missing some. The table lists 25,000 to 35,000 clones, 84% of them singletons. This sequence was found in a person in their fifties with breast cancer. Sequenced sample: blood.

In DNA, the CDR3 is TGTGCCAGCAGTGACTCGGGGGGGGGTCCAGATACGCAGTATTTT. Encoded protein: CASSDSGGGPDTQYF. The chain recombines TRBV6-4 with TRBJ2-3; 7 bases are a match to TRBD2. The CDR3 has 15 amino acids. Germline CDR1 reads MRHNA; CDR2 reads SNTAGT. With 0 bases clipped from V and 4 bases from J, the junction kept 4 bases outside the gene matches.